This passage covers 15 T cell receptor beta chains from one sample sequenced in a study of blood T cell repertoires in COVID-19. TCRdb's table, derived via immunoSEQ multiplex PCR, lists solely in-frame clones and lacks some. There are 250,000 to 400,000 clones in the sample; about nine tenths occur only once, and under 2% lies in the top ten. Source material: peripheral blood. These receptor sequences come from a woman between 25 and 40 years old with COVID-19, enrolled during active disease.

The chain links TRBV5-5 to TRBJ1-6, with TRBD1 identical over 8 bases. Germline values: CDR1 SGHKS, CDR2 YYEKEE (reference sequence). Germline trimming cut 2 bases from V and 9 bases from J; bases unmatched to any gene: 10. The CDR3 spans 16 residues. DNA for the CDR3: TGTGCCAGCAGCTTATCACCGGGACAGGAGACTTCACCCCTCCACTTT. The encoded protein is CASSLSPGQETSPLHF.

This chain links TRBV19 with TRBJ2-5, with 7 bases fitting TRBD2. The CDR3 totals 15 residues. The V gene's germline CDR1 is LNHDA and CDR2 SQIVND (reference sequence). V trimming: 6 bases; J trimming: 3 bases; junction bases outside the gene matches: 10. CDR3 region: CASSPPGLIKETQYF. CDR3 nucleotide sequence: TGTGCCAGTAGCCCCCCGGGACTAATTAAAGAGACCCAGTACTTC.

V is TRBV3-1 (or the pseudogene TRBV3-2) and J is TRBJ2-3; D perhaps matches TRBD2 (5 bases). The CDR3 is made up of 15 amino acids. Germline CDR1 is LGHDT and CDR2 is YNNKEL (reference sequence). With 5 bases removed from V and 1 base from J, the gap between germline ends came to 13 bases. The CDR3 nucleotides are TGTGCCAGCAGCTTGGACTTAGCTCGCACAGATACGCAGTATTTT. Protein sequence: CASSLDLARTDTQYF.

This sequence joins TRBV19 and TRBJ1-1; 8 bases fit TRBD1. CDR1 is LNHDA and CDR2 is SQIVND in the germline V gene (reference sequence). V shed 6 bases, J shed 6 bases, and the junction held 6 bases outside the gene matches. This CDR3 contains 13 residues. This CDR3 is CASSLQGAPEAFF. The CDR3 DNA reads TGTGCCAGTAGCCTCCAGGGGGCCCCTGAAGCTTTCTTT.

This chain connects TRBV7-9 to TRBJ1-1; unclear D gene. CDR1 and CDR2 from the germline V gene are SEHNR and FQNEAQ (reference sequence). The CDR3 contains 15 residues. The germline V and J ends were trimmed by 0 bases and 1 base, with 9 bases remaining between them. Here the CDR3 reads CASSLASSGNTEAFF. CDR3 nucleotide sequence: TGTGCCAGCAGCTTAGCCTCTTCAGGGAACACTGAAGCTTTCTTT. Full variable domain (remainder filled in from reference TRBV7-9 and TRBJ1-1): DTGVSQNPRHKITKRGQNVTFRCDPISEHNRLYWYRQTLGQGPEFLTYFQNEAQLEKSRLLSDRFSAERPKGSFSTLEIQRTEQGDSAMYLCASSLASSGNTEAFFGQGTRLTVV.

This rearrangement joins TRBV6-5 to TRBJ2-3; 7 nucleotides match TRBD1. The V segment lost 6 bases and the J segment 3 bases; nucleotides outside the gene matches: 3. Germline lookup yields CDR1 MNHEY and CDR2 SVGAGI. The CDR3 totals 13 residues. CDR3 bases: TGTGCCAGCAGAAGGACAGGAACAGATACGCAGTATTTT. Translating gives CASRRTGTDTQYF.

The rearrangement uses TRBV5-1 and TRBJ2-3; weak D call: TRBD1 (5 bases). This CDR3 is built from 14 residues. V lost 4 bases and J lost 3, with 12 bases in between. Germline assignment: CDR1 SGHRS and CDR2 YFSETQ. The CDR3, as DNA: TGCGCCAGCAGCGCCGGCCAGGGAACAGATACGCAGTATTTT. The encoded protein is CASSAGQGTDTQYF. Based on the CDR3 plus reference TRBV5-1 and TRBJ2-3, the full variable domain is KAGVTQTPRYLIKTRGQQVTLSCSPISGHRSVSWYQQTPGQGLQFLFEYFSETQRNKGNFPGRFSGRQFSNSRSEMNVSTLELGDSALYLCASSAGQGTDTQYFGPGTRLTVL.

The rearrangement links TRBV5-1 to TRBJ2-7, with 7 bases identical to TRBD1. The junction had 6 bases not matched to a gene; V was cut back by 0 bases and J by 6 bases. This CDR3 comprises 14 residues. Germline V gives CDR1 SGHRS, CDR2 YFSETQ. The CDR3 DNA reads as TGCGCCAGCAGCTTGGTTCAGGGGGATCGCGAGCAGTACTTC. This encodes CASSLVQGDREQYF.

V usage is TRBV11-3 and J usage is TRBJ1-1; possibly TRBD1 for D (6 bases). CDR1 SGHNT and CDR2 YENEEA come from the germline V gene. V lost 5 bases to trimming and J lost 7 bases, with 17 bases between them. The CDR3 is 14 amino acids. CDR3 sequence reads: CASSDRTAQGEAFF. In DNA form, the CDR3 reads TGTGCCAGCAGCGACCGGACAGCTCAAGGTGAAGCTTTCTTT.

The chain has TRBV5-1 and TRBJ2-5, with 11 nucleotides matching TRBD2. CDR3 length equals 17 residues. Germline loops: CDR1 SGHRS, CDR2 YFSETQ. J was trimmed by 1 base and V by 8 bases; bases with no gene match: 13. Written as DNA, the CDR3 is TGCGCCAGTTCAGCGCGATCTCTAGCGGGGGGCCAAGAGACCCAGTACTTC. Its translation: CASSARSLAGGQETQYF. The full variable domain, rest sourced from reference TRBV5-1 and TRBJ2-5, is KAGVTQTPRYLIKTRGQQVTLSCSPISGHRSVSWYQQTPGQGLQFLFEYFSETQRNKGNFPGRFSGRQFSNSRSEMNVSTLELGDSALYLCASSARSLAGGQETQYFGPGTRLLVL.

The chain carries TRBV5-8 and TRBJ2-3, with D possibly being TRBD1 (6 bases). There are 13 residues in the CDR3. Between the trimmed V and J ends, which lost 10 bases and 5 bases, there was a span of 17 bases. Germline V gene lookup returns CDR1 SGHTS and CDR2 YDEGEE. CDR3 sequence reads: CASWAGAGDTQYF. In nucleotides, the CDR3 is TGTGCCTCTTGGGCAGGGGCGGGAGATACGCAGTATTTT.

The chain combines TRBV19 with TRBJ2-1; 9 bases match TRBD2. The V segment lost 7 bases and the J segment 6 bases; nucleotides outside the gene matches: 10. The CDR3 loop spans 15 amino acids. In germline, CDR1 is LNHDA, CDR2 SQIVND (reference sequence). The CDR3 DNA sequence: TGTGCCAGTAATTCGGGGACTAGCTCTTTCAATGAGCAGTTCTTC. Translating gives CASNSGTSSFNEQFF.

CDR3 in amino acids: CASSFPAGGPRTYNEQFF. CDR3 sequence (DNA): TGCGCCAGCAGCTTCCCAGCGGGGGGCCCCAGAACATACAATGAGCAGTTCTTC. This chain links TRBV5-1 with TRBJ2-1; 9 bases line up with TRBD2. This CDR3 comprises 18 residues. The V gene's germline CDR1 is SGHRS and CDR2 YFSETQ. J gave up 4 bases and V 2 bases, and 13 bases lay outside the gene matches.

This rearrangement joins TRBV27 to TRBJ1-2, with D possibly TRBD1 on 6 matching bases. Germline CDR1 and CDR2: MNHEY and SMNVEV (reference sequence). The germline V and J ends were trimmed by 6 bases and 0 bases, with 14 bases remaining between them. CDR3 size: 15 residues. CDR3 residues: CASRDRQASNYGYTF. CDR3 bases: TGTGCCAGCAGAGACCGACAGGCCTCTAACTATGGCTACACCTTC.

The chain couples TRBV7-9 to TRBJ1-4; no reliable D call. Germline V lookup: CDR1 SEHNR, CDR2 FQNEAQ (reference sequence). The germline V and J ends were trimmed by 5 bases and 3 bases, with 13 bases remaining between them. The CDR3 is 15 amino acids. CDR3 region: CASSPVGGPNEKLFF. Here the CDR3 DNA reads TGTGCCAGCAGCCCGGTCGGAGGGCCTAATGAAAAACTGTTTTTT.